The next 13 T cell receptor beta chains were all read from a single sample in a study of T-cell reconstitution after alpha-beta-depleted transplantation in children. Unique molecular identifiers were incorporated during preparation of the TCRbeta library. TCRdb re-analysed the PCR reads in MiXCR, keeping a single row per CDR3 protein. The table includes over 550,000 distinct CDR3 sequences, over 9.5% detected once. This sample comprised PBMCs from the stem cell graft donor, obtained from the stem cell graft. Source of these receptors: a human donor who donated a stem cell graft to a child with acute myeloid leukemia.

This clonotype was seen at least ten times. The chain joins TRBV29-1 to TRBJ2-2; the match to TRBD1 covers 7 bases. Germline CDR1 SQVTM, CDR2 ANQGSEA. The ends lost 6 bases at V and 0 bases at J; junction bases unmatched: 4. The CDR3 has 14 amino acids. The CDR3 is CSVMGQTNTGELFF. In DNA form, the CDR3 reads TGCAGCGTGATGGGACAGACGAACACCGGGGAGCTGTTTTTT.

This chain uses TRBV29-1 with TRBJ1-4; D is unclear. Germline V CDR1 and CDR2: SQVTM, ANQGSEA. Trimming stripped 8 bases from V and 4 bases from J, with 17 bases between. The length of the CDR3 is 14 residues. In nucleotides, the CDR3 is TGCAGCTTTAAGGACGGCCTTTTTAATGAAAAACTGTTTTTT. Residues: CSFKDGLFNEKLFF. Based on the CDR3 plus reference TRBV29-1 and TRBJ1-4, the full variable domain is SAVISQKPSRDICQRGTSLTIQCQVDSQVTMMFWYRQQPGQSLTLIATANQGSEATYESGFVIDKFPISRPNLTFSTLTVSNMSPEDSSIYLCSFKDGLFNEKLFFGSGTQLSVL.

This clonotype was seen more than once but under ten times. The chain has TRBV29-1 and TRBJ2-1, with D possibly matching TRBD1 (6 bases). The V gene's germline CDR1 is SQVTM and CDR2 ANQGSEA. This CDR3 comprises 13 residues. Here the CDR3 reads CRVTRGSYNEQFF. The CDR3 nucleotides are TGCAGGGTCACTAGGGGGTCCTACAATGAGCAGTTCTTC.

The chain couples TRBV7-3 to TRBJ2-2, with 10 bases fitting TRBD2. CDR3 length equals 15 residues. The ends lost 3 bases at V and 4 bases at J; junction bases unmatched: 2. From germline, CDR1 is SGHTA and CDR2 FQGTGA. Written as DNA, the CDR3 is TGTGCCAGCAGCTTTAGCGGGAGGAGCACCGGGGAGCTGTTTTTT. It yields the protein CASSFSGRSTGELFF.

V gene TRBV4-2 combines with J gene TRBJ2-7; possible D gene TRBD1, 7 bases. The V gene lost 2 bases and the J gene lost 0 bases, with 14 bases spanning the gap. This CDR3 comprises 16 residues. The germline gives CDR1 LGHNA, CDR2 YNFKEQ. The CDR3 loop is CASSQLDRTNSYEQYF. For the CDR3, the DNA is TGTGCCAGCAGCCAACTGGACAGGACTAACTCCTACGAGCAGTACTTC.

This chain connects TRBV7-6 to TRBJ2-1; no firm D call. Trimming removed 5 bases at V and 0 bases at J, with 11 bases between. CDR3 length: 15 amino acids. Germline assignment: CDR1 SGHVS and CDR2 FNYEAQ. CDR3 sequence (DNA): TGTGCCAGCAGCGAAACTACCCTCTCCTACAATGAGCAGTTCTTC. Translated: CASSETTLSYNEQFF.

The chain has TRBV12-3 or TRBV12-4 and TRBJ1-6; the D is unclear. V lost 0 bases, J lost 7 bases, and 13 bases lay in between. This CDR3 comprises 16 residues. CDR3 loop: CASSLAVGSYNSPLHF. The CDR3 region has the DNA TGTGCCAGCAGTTTAGCCGTCGGGTCTTACAATTCACCCCTCCACTTT.

The chain links TRBV11-2 to TRBJ2-1, with TRBD1 identical over 8 bases. Germline V gene lookup returns CDR1 SGHAT and CDR2 FQNNGV. V dropped 5 bases and J dropped 8; count of bases not matched to a gene: 2. This CDR3 is built from 12 residues. The CDR3 loop reads CASSDRGDEQFF. CDR3 in DNA: TGTGCCAGCAGCGACAGGGGCGATGAGCAGTTCTTC.

This clonotype was detected many times. The chain recombines TRBV7-2 with TRBJ2-7; perhaps TRBD1 as D (6 bases). This CDR3 has 14 residues. Germline V gene sequence: CDR1 SGHTA, CDR2 FQGNSA. The V and J ends lost 3 bases and 0 bases respectively, with 9 bases between them. The CDR3, as DNA: TGTGCCAGCAGCTTCGACAGGTACTCCTACGAGCAGTACTTC. Its translation: CASSFDRYSYEQYF.

The rearrangement uses TRBV29-1 and TRBJ2-2; the D is unclear. V lost 5 bases and J lost 5, with 21 bases in between. Per the germline V gene, CDR1 is SQVTM and CDR2 is ANQGSEA. The CDR3 consists of 16 residues. The CDR3 sequence: CSVKGTGPGKTGELFF. DNA of the CDR3: TGCAGCGTTAAGGGTACCGGGCCTGGGAAAACCGGGGAGCTGTTTTTT.

The chain carries TRBV7-2 and TRBJ2-7; D gene ambiguous. This CDR3 region has 13 residues. The germline V gene has CDR1 SGHTA and CDR2 FQGNSA. V shed 3 bases and J shed 0 bases, with 6 bases lying between them. CDR3 coding DNA: TGTGCCAGCAGCTTTCGGCTCTCCTACGAGCAGTACTTC. As protein: CASSFRLSYEQYF. The complete variable domain, with remaining parts taken from reference TRBV7-2 and TRBJ2-7, reads GAGVSQSPSNKVTEKGKDVELRCDPISGHTALYWYRQSLGQGLEFLIYFQGNSAPDKSGLPSDRFSAERTGGSVSTLTIQRTQQEDSAVYLCASSFRLSYEQYFGPGTRLTVT.

This clonotype was counted a few times. The V gene is TRBV5-1, the J gene TRBJ2-1, with TRBD2 as a possible D gene (7 bases). V lost 0 bases and J 7 bases, leaving 14 bases between the germline ends. There are 15 residues in the CDR3. Germline-derived CDR1 and CDR2 are SGHRS and YFSETQ. CDR3 protein: CASSLVLQGGNEQFF. The CDR3 DNA reads as TGCGCCAGCAGCTTGGTATTACAGGGAGGGAATGAGCAGTTCTTC.

This clonotype has at least ten counts. The rearrangement uses TRBV25-1 and TRBJ2-3; 11 nucleotides agree with TRBD1. The CDR3 is made up of 16 amino acids. Germline V CDR1 and CDR2: MGHDK, SYGVNS. V shed 8 bases, J shed 4 bases, and the junction held 11 bases outside the gene matches. CDR3 coding DNA: TGTGCCAGCGGCCCCAGGACAGGGGGCGCTTCAGATACGCAGTATTTT. Residues: CASGPRTGGASDTQYF. Filled out from reference TRBV25-1 and TRBJ2-3, the complete variable domain reads EADIYQTPRYLVIGTGKKITLECSQTMGHDKMYWYQQDPGMELHLIHYSYGVNSTEKGDLSSESTVSRIRTEHFPLTLESARPSHTSQYLCASGPRTGGASDTQYFGPGTRLTVL.